A single sample gave rise to the 17 T cell receptor beta chains below, sequenced in a study of OX40 agonist ivuxolimab in advanced cancers. Sequenced by immunoSEQ multiplex PCR; TCRdb stores in-frame clones only, minus some. The sample contains roughly 90,000 clones, 94% of which appear only once. Specimen: CD4+ or CD8+ T cells sorted from blood, collected in a trial of the OX40 agonist ivuxolimab. Receptors were obtained from an adult with an advanced solid tumor such as melanoma, head and neck, liver or kidney cancer.

V gene TRBV6-5 combines with J gene TRBJ2-1; 9 bases align to TRBD1. CDR3 length: 15 amino acids. The germline V gene encodes CDR1 MNHEY and CDR2 SVGAGI. J was trimmed by 6 bases and V by 6 bases; bases with no gene match: 9. CDR3 in amino acids: CASSPGQGYFNEQFF. DNA for the CDR3: TGTGCCAGCAGCCCTGGACAGGGGTACTTCAATGAGCAGTTCTTC.

The chain has TRBV27 and TRBJ2-1; 7 nucleotides agree with TRBD2. This CDR3 contains 13 residues. Germline V lookup: CDR1 MNHEY, CDR2 SMNVEV (reference sequence). With V trimmed by 5 bases and J by 7 bases, 5 bases remained unmatched. The chain's CDR3 is CASSHGLENEQFF. The CDR3 nucleotides read TGTGCCAGCAGTCACGGACTAGAAAATGAGCAGTTCTTC.

This rearrangement joins TRBV11-2 to TRBJ2-7; perhaps TRBD1 as D (6 bases). CDR3 length: 16 residues. V was shortened by 2 bases and J by 4 bases, with 18 bases between the two germline ends. Germline lookup yields CDR1 SGHAT and CDR2 FQNNGV. As DNA, the CDR3 is TGTGCCAGCAGCTTATCCGTTGGGACACAACCGTACGAGCAGTACTTC. Translation: CASSLSVGTQPYEQYF. The variable domain in full, with the rest retrieved from reference TRBV11-2 and TRBJ2-7, is EAGVAQSPRYKIIEKRQSVAFWCNPISGHATLYWYQQILGQGPKLLIQFQNNGVVDDSQLPKDRFSAERLKGVDSTLKIQPAKLEDSAVYLCASSLSVGTQPYEQYFGPGTRLTVT.

The chain joins TRBV6-5 to TRBJ2-1; D is undetermined. Trimming cost V 6 bases and J 7 bases, with 16 bases left between them. Per the germline V gene, CDR1 is MNHEY and CDR2 is SVGAGI. The CDR3 consists of 14 residues. CDR3 in amino acids: CASRETIAHNEQFF. In DNA form, the CDR3 reads TGTGCCAGCAGAGAGACAATCGCCCATAATGAGCAGTTCTTC.

J is TRBJ1-1 and V is TRBV10-1; TRBD1 matches at 9 bases. V dropped 6 bases and J dropped 5; count of bases not matched to a gene: 7. Germline V gene data show CDR1 as WNHNN and CDR2 as SYGVQD (reference sequence). The CDR3 totals 14 residues. The CDR3 DNA is TGCGCCAGCAGGCCCGGGACAGGGAAAACTGAAGCTTTCTTT. This gives the protein CASRPGTGKTEAFF.

This CDR3 is CASSLPSGAPSTQYF. Here the CDR3 DNA reads TGTGCCAGCAGTCTCCCCTCCGGGGCCCCCTCCACGCAGTATTTT. V is TRBV27 and J is TRBJ2-3; D assignment may be TRBD1 or TRBD2 (5 bases each). Germline V lookup: CDR1 MNHEY, CDR2 SMNVEV (reference sequence). V was cut by 5 bases and J by 9 bases, with 21 bases left in between. CDR3 size: 15 residues.

The chain combines TRBV9 with TRBJ2-7, with a weak D call TRBD1 (5 bases). CDR1 SGDLS and CDR2 YYNGEE come from the germline V gene. V lost 4 bases and J lost 3, with 17 bases in between. The CDR3 loop spans 15 amino acids. The CDR3 nucleotides are TGTGCCAGCAGCCCAGGGTCTACGCAAGACTACGAGCAGTACTTC. Translation: CASSPGSTQDYEQYF.

The chain joins TRBV2 to TRBJ2-7, with D possibly TRBD2 on 5 matching bases. Germline lookup yields CDR1 SNHLY and CDR2 FYNNEI. Trimming shortened V by 1 base and J by 7 bases, and 11 bases separated the two germline ends. This CDR3 spans 13 amino acids. This chain's CDR3 is CASSEGRGREQYF. The CDR3 DNA is TGTGCCAGCAGTGAAGGACGGGGAAGAGAGCAGTACTTC.

This sequence joins TRBV20-1 and TRBJ1-1; D unresolved. V was cut by 5 bases and J by 2 bases, with 6 bases left in between. This CDR3 contains 11 residues. CDR1 is DFQATT and CDR2 is SNEGSKA in the germline V gene (reference sequence). CDR3 protein: CSAELNTEAFF. The DNA for the CDR3 is TGCAGTGCTGAGCTCAACACTGAAGCTTTCTTT.

V gene TRBV2 combines with J gene TRBJ2-5, with D unresolved. CDR1 is SNHLY, CDR2 FYNNEI, per germline. The V end lost 6 bases, the J end lost 3 bases, and 11 bases lay between the germline ends. The CDR3 length is 13 residues. In DNA form, the CDR3 reads TGTGCCAGCAGCCCGAAGTGGGAAGAGACCCAGTACTTC. Protein: CASSPKWEETQYF.

CDR3 protein: CASSKWSRAEAFF. The CDR3 region has the DNA TGTGCCAGCAGTAAGTGGTCTCGGGCTGAAGCTTTCTTT. This rearrangement joins TRBV27 to TRBJ1-1; unclear D gene. The CDR3 extends over 13 amino acids. V shed 5 bases and J shed 6 bases, with 13 bases lying between them. Germline CDR1 reads MNHEY; CDR2 reads SMNVEV (reference sequence).

The chain uses TRBV13 and TRBJ2-3; D is unresolved. The CDR3 totals 13 residues. V was cut by 2 bases and J by 1 base, with 4 bases left in between. Germline-derived CDR1 and CDR2 are PRHDT and FYEKMQ (reference sequence). The CDR3 DNA is TGTGCCAGCAGCTTAATTGGCACAGATACGCAGTATTTT. Its translation: CASSLIGTDTQYF.

This chain connects TRBV11-2 to TRBJ1-2, with a possible D match to TRBD1 (6 bases). Trimming cost V 4 bases and J 4 bases, with 10 bases left between them. Germline CDR1 and CDR2: SGHAT and FQNNGV. CDR3 length: 13 residues. The CDR3 DNA sequence: TGTGCCAGCAGCTCCGGACAGTTCTATGGCTACACCTTC. This sequence encodes CASSSGQFYGYTF. Full variable domain (remainder filled in from reference TRBV11-2 and TRBJ1-2): EAGVAQSPRYKIIEKRQSVAFWCNPISGHATLYWYQQILGQGPKLLIQFQNNGVVDDSQLPKDRFSAERLKGVDSTLKIQPAKLEDSAVYLCASSSGQFYGYTFGSGTRLTVV.

The CDR3 nucleotides read TGTGCCAGTAGGGAGGGGCTCGCCTCTGGAAACACCATATATTTT. The encoded protein is CASREGLASGNTIYF. The gene calls are TRBV19 and TRBJ1-3, with D possibly matching TRBD1 (5 bases). Trimming pared 6 bases from V and 0 bases from J, leaving 12 bases between. CDR1 and CDR2 from the germline V gene are LNHDA and SQIVND (reference sequence). This CDR3 region has 15 residues. Together with reference TRBV19 and TRBJ1-3, the CDR3 gives the full variable domain: DGGITQSPKYLFRKEGQNVTLSCEQNLNHDAMYWYRQDPGQGLRLIYYSQIVNDFQKGDIAEGYSVSREKKESFPLTVTSAQKNPTAFYLCASREGLASGNTIYFGEGSWLTVV.

This clone showed up just a few times. The V call is TRBV19, the J call TRBJ1-1, with 7 positions matching TRBD1. V dropped 10 bases and J dropped 1; count of bases not matched to a gene: 12. The CDR3 extends over 15 amino acids. Germline CDR1 reads LNHDA; CDR2 reads SQIVND (reference sequence). The chain's CDR3 is CATSPTPGGNTEAFF. The CDR3 DNA reads TGTGCCACCTCCCCCACCCCAGGGGGGAACACTGAAGCTTTCTTT.

This chain joins TRBV19 and TRBJ2-5; 8 bases align to TRBD1. Germline lookup yields CDR1 LNHDA and CDR2 SQIVND (reference sequence). Trimming removed 5 bases from V and 0 bases from J; junction bases left unmatched: 5. This CDR3 contains 15 residues. CDR3 nucleotide sequence: TGTGCCAGTAGTCCACGACAGGGGTACCAAGAGACCCAGTACTTC. This codes for CASSPRQGYQETQYF. Together with reference TRBV19 and TRBJ2-5, the CDR3 gives the full variable domain: DGGITQSPKYLFRKEGQNVTLSCEQNLNHDAMYWYRQDPGQGLRLIYYSQIVNDFQKGDIAEGYSVSREKKESFPLTVTSAQKNPTAFYLCASSPRQGYQETQYFGPGTRLLVL.

The chain carries TRBV10-3 and TRBJ2-3; 7 nucleotides match TRBD2. The CDR3 length is 13 residues. The germline CDR1 and CDR2 sequences are ENHRY and SYGVKD. V was clipped by 7 bases and J by 4 bases; unmatched bases: 5. The CDR3, as DNA: TGTGCCATCAAGGCGGGGGAGGCAGATACGCAGTATTTT. Its translation: CAIKAGEADTQYF.